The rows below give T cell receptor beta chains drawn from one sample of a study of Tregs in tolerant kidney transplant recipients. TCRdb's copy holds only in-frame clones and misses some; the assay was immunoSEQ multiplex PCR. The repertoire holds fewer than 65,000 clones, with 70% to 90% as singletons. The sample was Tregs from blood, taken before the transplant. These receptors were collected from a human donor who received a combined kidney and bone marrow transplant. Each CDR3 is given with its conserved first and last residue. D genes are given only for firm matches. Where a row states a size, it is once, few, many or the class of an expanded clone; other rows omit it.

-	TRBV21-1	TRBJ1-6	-	TGTGCCAGCAGCAAGGACGGAGCCCTACCACGACCCCTCCACTTT	CASSKDGALPRPLHF
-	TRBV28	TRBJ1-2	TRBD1	TGTGCCAGCAGGAGCCCGCGGGACAGTCCCTATGGCTACACCTTC	CASRSPRDSPYGYTF
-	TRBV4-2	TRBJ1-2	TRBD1	TGTGCCAGCAGCCAAGCTCTTCGGGGGGCAGGGGGTAGTTACTATGGCTACACCTTC	CASSQALRGAGGSYYGYTF
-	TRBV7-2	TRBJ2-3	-	TGTGCCAGCAGCTCCAGGGTGGTGGCAGATACGCAGTATTTT	CASSSRVVADTQYF
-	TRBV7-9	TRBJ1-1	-	TGTGCCAGCAGCCTCGCCGGGGGTACCCCGAACACTGAAGCTTTCTTT	CASSLAGGTPNTEAFF
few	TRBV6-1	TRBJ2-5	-	TGTGCCAGCAGTGAAGCGGCCCGCACGACGGGAGAGACCCAGTACTTC	CASSEAARTTGETQYF
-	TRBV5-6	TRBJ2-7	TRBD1	TGTGCCAGCAGCTTGGACAGGGGGTCCTACGAGCAGTACTTC	CASSLDRGSYEQYF
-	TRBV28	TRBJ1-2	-	TGTGCCAGCAGAACCACATCGGGGGGCTATGGCTACACCTTC	CASRTTSGGYGYTF
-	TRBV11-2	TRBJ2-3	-	TGTGCCAGCAGCTTATGGTCTAGGAAAACAGATACGCAGTATTTT	CASSLWSRKTDTQYF
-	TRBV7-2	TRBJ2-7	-	TGTGCCAGCAGCTACAGCGGAGCGGTCTACGAGCAGTACTTC	CASSYSGAVYEQYF
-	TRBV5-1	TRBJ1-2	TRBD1	TGCGCCAGCAGCTACCGACAGGGTGAGGGCTACACCTTC	CASSYRQGEGYTF
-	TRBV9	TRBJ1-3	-	TGTGCCAGCAGCGTCAACCCAATAGGGGTTGGAAACACCATATATTTT	CASSVNPIGVGNTIYF
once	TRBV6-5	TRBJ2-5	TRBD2	TGTGCCAGCAGTTACAGGGCTAGCGGGCCCCAGTACTTC	CASSYRASGPQYF
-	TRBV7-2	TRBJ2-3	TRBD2	TGTGCCAGCAGCTGGGGGTCGAGCGGGAGTGGCACAGATACGCAGTATTTT	CASSWGSSGSGTDTQYF
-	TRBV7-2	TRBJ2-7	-	TGTGCCAGCAGCCCTTCCGGGAGCTCCTACGAGCAGTACTTC	CASSPSGSSYEQYF
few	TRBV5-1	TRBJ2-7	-	TGCGCCAGCAGCTTCCAGTTCCCCTACGAGCAGTACTTC	CASSFQFPYEQYF
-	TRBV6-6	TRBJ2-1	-	TGTGCCAGCAGGGACTTCGGCAATGAGCAGTTCTTC	CASRDFGNEQFF
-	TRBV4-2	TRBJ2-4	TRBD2	TGTGCCAGCAGCCAAGAGGACCCCAGAGCGGGGGAAAACATTCAGTACTTC	CASSQEDPRAGENIQYF
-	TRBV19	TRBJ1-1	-	TGTGCCAGTAGTGGAAGGAACACTGAAGCTTTCTTT	CASSGRNTEAFF
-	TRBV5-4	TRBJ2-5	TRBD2	TGTGCCAGCAGCCTACTGCGGGACTACCGGGAGGGAGAGACCCAGTACTTC	CASSLLRDYREGETQYF
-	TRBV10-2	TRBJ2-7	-	TGCGCCAGCAGTAACCCCAGGGTCCACTCCTACGAGCAGTACTTC	CASSNPRVHSYEQYF
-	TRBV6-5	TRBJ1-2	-	TGTGCCATTACCAAAGGACGGACTTATGGCTACACCTTC	CAITKGRTYGYTF
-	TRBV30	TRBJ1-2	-	TGTGCCTGGAGTGTACAGGGTTTCTATGGCTACACCTTC	CAWSVQGFYGYTF
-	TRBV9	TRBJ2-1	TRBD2	TGTGCCAGCAGCGTGGCGGGGGGGAATGAGCAGTTCTTC	CASSVAGGNEQFF
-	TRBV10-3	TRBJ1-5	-	TGTGCCATCAGTTGGGGGGGCCAGGGAAGCAATCAGCCCCAGCATTTT	CAISWGGQGSNQPQHF
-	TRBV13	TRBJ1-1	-	TGTGCCAGCAGCTTTAAACCAGGGTTAACTGAAGCTTTCTTT	CASSFKPGLTEAFF
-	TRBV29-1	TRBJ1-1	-	TGCAGCGTCGAACCCCGAACAGGGATAATGATGAACACTGAAGCTTTCTTT	CSVEPRTGIMMNTEAFF
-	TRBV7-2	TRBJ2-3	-	TGTGCCAGCAGCTTGGGTGGAACCACAGATACGCAGTATTTT	CASSLGGTTDTQYF
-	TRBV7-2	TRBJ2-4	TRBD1	TGTGCCAGCAGCCAACGGACAGGGAATAAGCTAGCCAAAAACATTCAGTACTTC	CASSQRTGNKLAKNIQYF
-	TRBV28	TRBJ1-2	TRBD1	TGTGCCAGCAGGGGTACCGGGACAGGGTATGGCTACACCTTC	CASRGTGTGYGYTF
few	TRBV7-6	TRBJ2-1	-	TGTGCCAGCAGCTTAATGGACGGCGAGCAGTTCTTC	CASSLMDGEQFF
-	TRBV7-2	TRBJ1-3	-	TGTGCCAGCAGCTTAATCCCTGGAAACACCATATATTTT	CASSLIPGNTIYF
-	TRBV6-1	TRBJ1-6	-	TGTGCCAGCAGCAGAGAGGGGGGTTCACCCCTCCACTTT	CASSREGGSPLHF
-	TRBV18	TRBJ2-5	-	TGTGCCAGCTCACTAGCCTTGGAAGAGACCCAGTACTTC	CASSLALEETQYF
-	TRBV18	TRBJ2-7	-	TGTGCCAGCTCACCCTCCGGGACCGCTAACGAGCAGTACTTC	CASSPSGTANEQYF
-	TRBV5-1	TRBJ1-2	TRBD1	TGCGCCAGCAGCGCGACAGGGAACTATGGCTACACCTTC	CASSATGNYGYTF
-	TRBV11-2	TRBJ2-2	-	TGTGCCAGCAGCCCCGGTACATGGGTTGAAAACACCGGGGAGCTGTTTTTT	CASSPGTWVENTGELFF
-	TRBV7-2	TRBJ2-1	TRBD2	TGTGCCAGCAGAGGCGGGAGCTACAATGAGCAGTTCTTC	CASRGGSYNEQFF
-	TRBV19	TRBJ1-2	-	TGTGCCAGTAGCAAGGGACGGATAGCTAACTATGGCTACACCTTC	CASSKGRIANYGYTF
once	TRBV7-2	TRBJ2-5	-	TGTGCCAGCAGCTTATATTGGGGAGAGACCCAGTACTTC	CASSLYWGETQYF
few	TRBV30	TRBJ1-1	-	TGTGCCTGGAGTGTTCTGTCCAGTATGAACACTGAAGCTTTCTTT	CAWSVLSSMNTEAFF
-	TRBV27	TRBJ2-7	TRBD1	TGTGCCAGCAGTTTCACGGGACAGGGGGCGGGCGAGCAGTACTTC	CASSFTGQGAGEQYF
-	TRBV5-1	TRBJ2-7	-	TGCGCCAGCAGGGTTATACGGGGTAGCAGCGAGCAGTACTTC	CASRVIRGSSEQYF
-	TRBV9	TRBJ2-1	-	TGTGCCAGCAGCGTAGGAGGAGGGACAGCGTACAATGAGCAGTTCTTC	CASSVGGGTAYNEQFF
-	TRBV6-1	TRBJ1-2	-	TGTGCCAGCAGGCGAAAATACCAGGGTTATGGCTACACCTTC	CASRRKYQGYGYTF
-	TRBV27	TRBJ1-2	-	TGTGCCAGCAGCCGCCAGGGGATCTATGGCTACACCTTC	CASSRQGIYGYTF
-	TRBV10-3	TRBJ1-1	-	TGTGCCATCAGGATCGGACGGGAACCGAACACTGAAGCTTTCTTT	CAIRIGREPNTEAFF
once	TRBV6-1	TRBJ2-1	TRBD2	TGTGCCAGCAGTGAAGGGAGCGGGGGGGCCCATGAGCAGTTCTTC	CASSEGSGGAHEQFF
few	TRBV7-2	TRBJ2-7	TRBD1	TGTGCCAGCAGCCTAGGACAGGGGGAGTCGTACGAGCAGTACTTC	CASSLGQGESYEQYF
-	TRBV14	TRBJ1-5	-	TGTGCCAGCAGCCTGGGCCCCCAGTTGCCCCAGCATTTT	CASSLGPQLPQHF
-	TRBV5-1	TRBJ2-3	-	TGCGCCAGCAGCCCCTCCGGGACAGATACGCAGTATTTT	CASSPSGTDTQYF
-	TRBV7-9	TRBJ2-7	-	TGTGCCAGCAGCTACACGCGCTACGAGCAGTACTTC	CASSYTRYEQYF